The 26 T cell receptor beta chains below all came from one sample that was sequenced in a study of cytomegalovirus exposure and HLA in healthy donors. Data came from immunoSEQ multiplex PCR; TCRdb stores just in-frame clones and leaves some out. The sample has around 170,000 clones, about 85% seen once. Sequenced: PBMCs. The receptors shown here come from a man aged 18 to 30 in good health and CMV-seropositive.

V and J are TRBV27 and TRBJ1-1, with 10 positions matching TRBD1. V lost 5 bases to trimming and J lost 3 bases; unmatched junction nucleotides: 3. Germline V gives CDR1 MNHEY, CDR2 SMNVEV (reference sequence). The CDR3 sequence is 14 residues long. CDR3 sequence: CASSAGTGDTEAFF. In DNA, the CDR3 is TGTGCCAGCAGTGCCGGGACAGGGGACACTGAAGCTTTCTTT.

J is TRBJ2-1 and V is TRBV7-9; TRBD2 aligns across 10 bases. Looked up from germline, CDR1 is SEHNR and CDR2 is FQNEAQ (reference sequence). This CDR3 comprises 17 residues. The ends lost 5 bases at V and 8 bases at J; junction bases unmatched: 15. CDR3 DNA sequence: TGTGCCAGCAGCCCCCCTCCAAGCGGGGGGGCCTCGGATGAGCAGTTCTTC. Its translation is CASSPPPSGGASDEQFF. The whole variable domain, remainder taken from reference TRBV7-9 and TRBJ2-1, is DTGVSQNPRHKITKRGQNVTFRCDPISEHNRLYWYRQTLGQGPEFLTYFQNEAQLEKSRLLSDRFSAERPKGSFSTLEIQRTEQGDSAMYLCASSPPPSGGASDEQFFGPGTRLTVL.

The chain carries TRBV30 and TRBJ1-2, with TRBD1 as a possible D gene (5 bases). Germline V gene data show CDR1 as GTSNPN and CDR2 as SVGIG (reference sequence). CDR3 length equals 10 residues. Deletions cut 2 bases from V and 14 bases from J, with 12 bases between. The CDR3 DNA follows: TGTGCCTGGAGTACAGGAATCGAGACCTTC. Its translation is CAWSTGIETF.

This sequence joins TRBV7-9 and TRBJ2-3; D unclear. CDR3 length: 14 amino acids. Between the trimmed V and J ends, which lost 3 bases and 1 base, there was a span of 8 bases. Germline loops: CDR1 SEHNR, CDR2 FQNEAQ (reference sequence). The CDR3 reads CASSLLDRTDTQYF. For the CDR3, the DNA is TGTGCCAGCAGCTTGCTAGACCGCACAGATACGCAGTATTTT.

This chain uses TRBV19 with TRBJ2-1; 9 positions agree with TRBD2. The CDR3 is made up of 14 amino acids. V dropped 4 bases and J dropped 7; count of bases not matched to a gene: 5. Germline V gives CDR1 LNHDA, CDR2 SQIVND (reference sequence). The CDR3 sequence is CASSSGGAWNEQFF. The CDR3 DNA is TGTGCCAGTAGTAGCGGGGGGGCCTGGAATGAGCAGTTCTTC.

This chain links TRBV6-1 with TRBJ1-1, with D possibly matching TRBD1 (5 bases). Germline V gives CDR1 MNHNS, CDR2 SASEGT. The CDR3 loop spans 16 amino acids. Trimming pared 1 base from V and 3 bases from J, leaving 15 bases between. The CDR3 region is CASSEEEGRGDTEAFF. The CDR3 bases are TGTGCCAGCAGTGAAGAGGAGGGGCGAGGAGACACTGAAGCTTTCTTT.

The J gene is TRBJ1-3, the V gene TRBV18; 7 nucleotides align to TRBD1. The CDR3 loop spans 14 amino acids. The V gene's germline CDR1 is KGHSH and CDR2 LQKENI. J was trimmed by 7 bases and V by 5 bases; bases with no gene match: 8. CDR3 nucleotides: TGTGCCAGCTCAAACGACAGGGTTACGAACACCATATATTTT. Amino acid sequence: CASSNDRVTNTIYF.

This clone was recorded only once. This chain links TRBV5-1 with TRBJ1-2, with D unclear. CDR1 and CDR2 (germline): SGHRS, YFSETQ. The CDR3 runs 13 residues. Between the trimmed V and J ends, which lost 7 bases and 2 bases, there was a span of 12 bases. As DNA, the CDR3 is TGCGCCAGCCGGATTGAGGAAAACTATGGCTACACCTTC. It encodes CASRIEENYGYTF.

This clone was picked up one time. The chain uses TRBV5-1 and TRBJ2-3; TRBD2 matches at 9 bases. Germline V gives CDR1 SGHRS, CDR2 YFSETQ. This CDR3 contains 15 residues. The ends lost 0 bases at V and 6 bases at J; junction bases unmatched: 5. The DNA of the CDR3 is TGCGCCAGCAGCTTGGGCCATAGCGGGAGCGATACGCAGTATTTT. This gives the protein CASSLGHSGSDTQYF.

The chain's CDR3 is CASSFLLGTDTQYF. DNA of the CDR3: TGTGCCAGCAGCTTCCTACTTGGTACAGATACGCAGTATTTT. This chain uses TRBV5-8 with TRBJ2-3; no clear D. Germline CDR1 reads SGHTS; CDR2 reads YDEGEE. The CDR3 is made up of 14 amino acids. With 2 bases removed from V and 3 bases from J, the gap between germline ends came to 10 bases.

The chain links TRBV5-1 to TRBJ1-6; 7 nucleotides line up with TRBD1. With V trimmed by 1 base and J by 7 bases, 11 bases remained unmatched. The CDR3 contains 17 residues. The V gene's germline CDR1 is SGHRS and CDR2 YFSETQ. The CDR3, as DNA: TGCGCCAGCAGCTTGTTTGGGATGGGGGACAGCAATTCACCCCTCCACTTT. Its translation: CASSLFGMGDSNSPLHF.

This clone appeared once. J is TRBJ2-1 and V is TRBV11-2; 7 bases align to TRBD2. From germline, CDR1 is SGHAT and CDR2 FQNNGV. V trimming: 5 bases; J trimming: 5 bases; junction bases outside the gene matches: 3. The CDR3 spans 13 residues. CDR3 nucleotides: TGTGCCAGCAGCGGGACTACCGACAATGAGCAGTTCTTC. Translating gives CASSGTTDNEQFF.

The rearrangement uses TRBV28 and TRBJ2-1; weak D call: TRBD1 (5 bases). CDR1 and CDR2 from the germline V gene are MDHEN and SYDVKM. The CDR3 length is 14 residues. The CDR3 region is CASQQLMGRNEQFF. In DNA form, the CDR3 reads TGTGCGAGCCAGCAGTTGATGGGGCGCAATGAGCAGTTCTTC.

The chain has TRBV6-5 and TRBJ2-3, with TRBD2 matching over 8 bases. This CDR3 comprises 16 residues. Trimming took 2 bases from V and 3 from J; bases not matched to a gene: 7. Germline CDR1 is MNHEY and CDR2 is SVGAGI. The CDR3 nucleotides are TGTGCCAGCAGTTACAGGTCTAGCGGGTATACAGATACGCAGTATTTT. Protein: CASSYRSSGYTDTQYF.

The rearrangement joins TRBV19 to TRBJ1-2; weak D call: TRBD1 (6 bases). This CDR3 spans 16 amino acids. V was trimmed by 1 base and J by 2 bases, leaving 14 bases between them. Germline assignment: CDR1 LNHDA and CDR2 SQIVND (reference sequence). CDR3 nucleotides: TGTGCCAGTAGTATAGCTTCCGGACAGAAGAACTATGGCTACACCTTC. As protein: CASSIASGQKNYGYTF.

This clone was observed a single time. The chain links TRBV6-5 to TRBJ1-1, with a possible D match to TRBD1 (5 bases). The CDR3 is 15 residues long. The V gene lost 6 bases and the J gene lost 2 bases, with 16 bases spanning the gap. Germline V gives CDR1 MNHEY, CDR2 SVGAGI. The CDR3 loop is CASSSIERGNTEAFF. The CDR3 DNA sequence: TGTGCCAGCAGCTCTATCGAAAGGGGAAACACTGAAGCTTTCTTT.

The CDR3 loop reads CAISEGTGQETQYF. CDR3 sequence (DNA): TGTGCCATCAGTGAGGGGACAGGTCAAGAGACCCAGTACTTC. The chain employs TRBV10-3 and TRBJ2-5; 8 nucleotides agree with TRBD1. The CDR3 length is 14 residues. The V gene end was trimmed by 2 bases and the J gene end by 2 bases; junction bases not matched to a gene: 1. Germline CDR1 is ENHRY and CDR2 is SYGVKD.

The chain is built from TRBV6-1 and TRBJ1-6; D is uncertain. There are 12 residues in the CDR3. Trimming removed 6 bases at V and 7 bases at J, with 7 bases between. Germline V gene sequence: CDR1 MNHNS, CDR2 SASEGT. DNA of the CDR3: TGTGCCAGCAGCGTTACAAATTCACCCCTCCACTTT. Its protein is CASSVTNSPLHF.

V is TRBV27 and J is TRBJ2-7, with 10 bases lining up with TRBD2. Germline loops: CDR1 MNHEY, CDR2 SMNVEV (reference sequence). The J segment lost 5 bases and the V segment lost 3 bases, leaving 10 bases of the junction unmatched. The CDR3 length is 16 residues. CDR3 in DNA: TGTGCCAGCAGTTTGGCTACTAGCGGGACCCTCGACGAGCAGTACTTC. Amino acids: CASSLATSGTLDEQYF.

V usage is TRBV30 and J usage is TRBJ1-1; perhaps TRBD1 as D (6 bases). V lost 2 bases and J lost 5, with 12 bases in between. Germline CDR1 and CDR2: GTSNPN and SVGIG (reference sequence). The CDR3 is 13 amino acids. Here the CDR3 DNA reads TGTGCCTGGAGTTTGACAGGTAATACTGAAGCTTTCTTT. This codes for CAWSLTGNTEAFF. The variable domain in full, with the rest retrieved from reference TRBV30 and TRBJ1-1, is SQTIHQWPATLVQPVGSPLSLECTVEGTSNPNLYWYRQAAGRGLQLLFYSVGIGQISSEVPQNLSASRPQDRQFILSSKKLLLSDSGFYLCAWSLTGNTEAFFGQGTRLTVV.

CDR3 nucleotides: TGTGCCATCAGTTCGGATGGGAGTGAAGCTTTCTTT. It translates to CAISSDGSEAFF. The gene calls are TRBV10-3 and TRBJ1-1; D ambiguous. Germline CDR1 is ENHRY and CDR2 is SYGVKD. The CDR3 consists of 12 residues. Trimming cost V 5 bases and J 7 bases, with 11 bases left between them.

The CDR3 region has the DNA TGTGCCAGCAGCGTTAGCACGAACACTGAAGCTTTCTTT. Translation gives CASSVSTNTEAFF. V is TRBV9 and J is TRBJ1-1, with D hard to call. Trimming removed 2 bases from V and 1 base from J, with 6 bases in between. The CDR3 is 13 amino acids. The germline V gene encodes CDR1 SGDLS and CDR2 YYNGEE.

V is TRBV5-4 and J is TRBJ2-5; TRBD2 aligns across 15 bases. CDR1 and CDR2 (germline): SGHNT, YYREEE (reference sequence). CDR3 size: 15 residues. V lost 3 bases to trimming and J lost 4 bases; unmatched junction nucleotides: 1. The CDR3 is CASSWGLAGGETQYF. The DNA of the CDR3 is TGTGCCAGCAGCTGGGGACTAGCGGGAGGAGAGACCCAGTACTTC. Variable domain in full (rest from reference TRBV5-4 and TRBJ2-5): ETGVTQSPTHLIKTRGQQVTLRCSSQSGHNTVSWYQQALGQGPQFIFQYYREEENGRGNFPPRFSGLQFPNYSSELNVNALELDDSALYLCASSWGLAGGETQYFGPGTRLLVL.

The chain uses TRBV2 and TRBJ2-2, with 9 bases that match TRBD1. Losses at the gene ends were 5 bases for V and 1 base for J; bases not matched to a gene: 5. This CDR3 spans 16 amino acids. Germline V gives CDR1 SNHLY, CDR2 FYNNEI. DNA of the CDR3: TGTGCCAGCAGTTCGGACAGGGGATGGAACACCGGGGAGCTGTTTTTT. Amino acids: CASSSDRGWNTGELFF.

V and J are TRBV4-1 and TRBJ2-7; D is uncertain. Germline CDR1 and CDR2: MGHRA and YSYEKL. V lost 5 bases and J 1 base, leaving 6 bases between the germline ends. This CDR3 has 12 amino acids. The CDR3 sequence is CASSIGSYEQYF. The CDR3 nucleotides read TGCGCCAGCAGCATCGGTTCCTACGAGCAGTACTTC.

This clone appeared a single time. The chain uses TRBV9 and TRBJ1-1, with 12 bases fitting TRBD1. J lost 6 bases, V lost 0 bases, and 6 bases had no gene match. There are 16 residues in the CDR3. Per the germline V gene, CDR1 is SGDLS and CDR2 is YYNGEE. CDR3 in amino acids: CASSVGDRGRTAEAFF. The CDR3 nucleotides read TGTGCCAGCAGCGTAGGGGACAGGGGGCGAACCGCTGAAGCTTTCTTT.